The 17 T cell receptor beta chains in this list originate from one sample, sequenced in a study of T cell changes during pregnancy in multiple sclerosis. Using immunoSEQ multiplex PCR, the repertoire was profiled, and TCRdb retains in-frame clones only, with some absent. The table lists around 40,000 clones, roughly nine tenths of them singletons. The starting material was CD4+ T cells from peripheral blood mononuclear cells, obtained after pregnancy. The receptors derive from a female donor in good health, enrolled as a control in a pregnancy study.

The genes are TRBV7-6 and TRBJ2-3; 7 nucleotides line up with TRBD2. The trim removed 1 base at V and 5 bases at J, leaving 6 bases unmatched. Germline V CDR1 and CDR2: SGHVS, FNYEAQ. CDR3 length: 15 amino acids. CDR3 bases: TGTGCCAGCAGCTTAGATTCTGGGGAGGGAGATACGCAGTATTTT. Amino acids: CASSLDSGEGDTQYF.

The CDR3 DNA follows: TGTGCCAGCAGAAGACAGGGGAAGGGAAACACCATATATTTT. Translating gives CASRRQGKGNTIYF. V and J are TRBV6-1 and TRBJ1-3; 8 bases line up with TRBD1. From germline, CDR1 is MNHNS and CDR2 SASEGT. The CDR3 extends over 14 amino acids. V was pared by 6 bases and J by 4 bases, with 5 bases of the junction left unmatched.

The rearrangement links TRBV30 to TRBJ2-3, with 10 bases that match TRBD2. V shed 3 bases, J shed 1 base, and the junction held 7 bases outside the gene matches. The germline V gene has CDR1 GTSNPN and CDR2 SVGIG (reference sequence). This CDR3 contains 16 residues. The CDR3 sequence is CAWRTAGTSGTDTQYF. CDR3 sequence (DNA): TGTGCCTGGAGAACCGCCGGGACTAGCGGCACAGATACGCAGTATTTT.

J is TRBJ2-5 and V is TRBV6-4; D remains unclear. Trimming removed 6 bases from V and 4 bases from J, with 12 bases in between. CDR1 MRHNA and CDR2 SNTAGT come from the germline V gene. The CDR3 is made up of 13 amino acids. CDR3 nucleotide sequence: TGTGCCAGCAGGCGTTTCCTCGGAGAGACCCAGTACTTC. Its translation is CASRRFLGETQYF.

The genes are TRBV7-9 and TRBJ2-5; D is possibly TRBD2 (5 bases). CDR1 SEHNR and CDR2 FQNEAQ come from the germline V gene (reference sequence). Trimming shortened V by 5 bases and J by 0 bases, and 19 bases separated the two germline ends. The CDR3 is made up of 17 amino acids. CDR3 sequence reads: CASSQPNRDDYQETQYF. CDR3 DNA: TGTGCCAGCAGCCAACCAAATCGGGATGATTACCAAGAGACCCAGTACTTC.

The chain employs TRBV6-1 and TRBJ2-7, with TRBD2 matching over 10 bases. The CDR3 runs 15 residues. Germline V gives CDR1 MNHNS, CDR2 SASEGT. J was trimmed by 3 bases and V by 3 bases; bases with no gene match: 5. The DNA of the CDR3 is TGTGCCAGCAGTGATAGGGCTAGCGGGAGCTACGAGCAGTACTTC. Amino acid sequence: CASSDRASGSYEQYF.

This rearrangement joins TRBV7-6 to TRBJ2-1, with 7 nucleotides matching TRBD2. V shed 6 bases, J shed 4 bases, and the junction held 12 bases outside the gene matches. CDR3 length equals 16 residues. CDR1 is SGHVS and CDR2 is FNYEAQ in the germline V gene. This CDR3 is CASSPRSGGRYNEQFF. Written as DNA, the CDR3 is TGTGCCAGCAGTCCCAGGTCTGGCGGGAGATACAATGAGCAGTTCTTC. Variable domain in full (rest from reference TRBV7-6 and TRBJ2-1): GAGVSQSPRYKVTKRGQDVALRCDPISGHVSLYWYRQALGQGPEFLTYFNYEAQQDKSGLPNDRFSAERPEGSISTLTIQRTEQRDSAMYRCASSPRSGGRYNEQFFGPGTRLTVL.

V and J are TRBV29-1 and TRBJ2-5; weak D call: TRBD2 (5 bases). CDR1 and CDR2 (germline): SQVTM, ANQGSEA. CDR3 size: 12 residues. The germline V and J ends were trimmed by 5 bases and 4 bases, with 11 bases remaining between them. The CDR3 nucleotides read TGCAGCGTTTTAGACGGAGGAGAGACCCAGTACTTC. It encodes CSVLDGGETQYF.

The chain is built from TRBV9 and TRBJ2-1; TRBD2 matches 8 bases. From germline, CDR1 is SGDLS and CDR2 YYNGEE. CDR3 size: 15 residues. Trimming cost V 4 bases and J 9 bases; bases outside gene matches: 12. CDR3 bases: TGTGCCAGCAGCCCGGGACTAGTCCGAGACGCTGAGCAGTTCTTC. It encodes CASSPGLVRDAEQFF. Full variable domain (missing parts from reference TRBV9 and TRBJ2-1): DSGVTQTPKHLITATGQRVTLRCSPRSGDLSVYWYQQSLDQGLQFLIQYYNGEERAKGNILERFSAQQFPDLHSELNLSSLELGDSALYFCASSPGLVRDAEQFFGPGTRLTVL.

The J gene is TRBJ1-1, the V gene TRBV4-2; unclear D gene. V shed 0 bases and J shed 3 bases, with 5 bases lying between them. This CDR3 has 13 amino acids. Germline V gene data show CDR1 as LGHNA and CDR2 as YNFKEQ. In DNA form, the CDR3 reads TGTGCCAGCAGCCAAGATCTTCACACTGAAGCTTTCTTT. Encoded protein: CASSQDLHTEAFF.

This clone was seen only once. V gene TRBV11-1 combines with J gene TRBJ2-3, with 7 bases identical to TRBD1. CDR3 size: 14 residues. The V segment lost 8 bases and the J segment 0 bases; nucleotides outside the gene matches: 5. Germline V gene data show CDR1 as SGHAT and CDR2 as FQDESV (reference sequence). In nucleotides, the CDR3 is TGTGCCAGCGGGACAGCCACTAGCACAGATACGCAGTATTTT. Its translation: CASGTATSTDTQYF. The variable domain in full, completed from reference TRBV11-1 and TRBJ2-3, reads EAEVAQSPRYKITEKSQAVAFWCDPISGHATLYWYRQILGQGPELLVQFQDESVVDDSQLPKDRFSAERLKGVDSTLKIQPAELGDSAMYLCASGTATSTDTQYFGPGTRLTVL.

V usage is TRBV30 and J usage is TRBJ1-2; D uncertain. CDR1 is GTSNPN and CDR2 is SVGIG in the germline V gene (reference sequence). V lost 4 bases and J lost 7, with 25 bases in between. The CDR3 covers 16 residues. CDR3 loop: CAWKVLSQNSILGYTF. Here the CDR3 DNA reads TGTGCCTGGAAGGTCCTATCACAGAACAGCATCCTTGGCTACACCTTC.

J is TRBJ2-7 and V is TRBV5-5, with D perhaps matching TRBD2 (6 bases). Germline lookup yields CDR1 SGHKS and CDR2 YYEKEE (reference sequence). This CDR3 region has 16 residues. V was shortened by 1 base and J by 9 bases, with 23 bases between the two germline ends. The CDR3 loop is CASSLNSGEGIRWQYF. For the CDR3, the DNA is TGTGCCAGCAGCTTGAACTCGGGAGAGGGAATACGATGGCAGTACTTC.

V is TRBV5-1 and J is TRBJ1-1; perhaps TRBD1 as D (5 bases). V shed 1 base and J shed 4 bases, with 17 bases lying between them. There are 16 residues in the CDR3. Germline V CDR1 and CDR2: SGHRS, YFSETQ. The CDR3 coding sequence is TGCGCCAGCAGCTTGTTGGTGGGGATAGGGGTCACTGAAGCTTTCTTT. This codes for CASSLLVGIGVTEAFF.

The chain uses TRBV30 and TRBJ2-1; the match to TRBD2 covers 9 bases. The CDR3 covers 16 residues. The V segment lost 4 bases and the J segment 9 bases; nucleotides outside the gene matches: 16. Germline V gives CDR1 GTSNPN, CDR2 SVGIG (reference sequence). The CDR3 protein is CAWTPFSSGISSEQFF. The CDR3 nucleotides are TGTGCCTGGACTCCTTTTTCTAGCGGGATTTCATCTGAGCAGTTCTTC.

The V call is TRBV5-1, the J call TRBJ2-7; the D gene is possibly TRBD2 (5 bases). Germline V gene data show CDR1 as SGHRS and CDR2 as YFSETQ. The CDR3 totals 13 residues. V shed 0 bases and J shed 7 bases, with 11 bases lying between them. The CDR3 reads CASSLGWRGEQYF. The DNA of the CDR3 is TGCGCCAGCAGCTTGGGTTGGAGAGGGGAGCAGTACTTC.

V is TRBV29-1 and J is TRBJ1-4; D not certain. Germline V gene sequence: CDR1 SQVTM, CDR2 ANQGSEA. The CDR3 runs to 13 residues. With 1 base removed from V and 13 bases from J, the gap between germline ends came to 16 bases. Here the CDR3 reads CSVEGEQPVGLFF. CDR3 DNA sequence: TGCAGCGTTGAAGGGGAGCAGCCGGTCGGACTGTTTTTT.